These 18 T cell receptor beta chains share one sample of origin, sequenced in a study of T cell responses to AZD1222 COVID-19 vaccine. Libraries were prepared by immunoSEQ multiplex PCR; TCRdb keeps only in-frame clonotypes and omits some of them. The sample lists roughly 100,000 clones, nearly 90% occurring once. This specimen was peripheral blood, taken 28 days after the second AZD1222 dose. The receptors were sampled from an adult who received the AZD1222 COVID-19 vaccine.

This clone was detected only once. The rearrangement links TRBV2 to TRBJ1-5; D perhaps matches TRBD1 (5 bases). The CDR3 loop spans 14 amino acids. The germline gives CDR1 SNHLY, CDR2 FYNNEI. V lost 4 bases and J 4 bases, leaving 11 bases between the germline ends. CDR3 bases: TGTGCCAGCAGTGGGTCAACAGGTAATCAGCCCCAGCATTTT. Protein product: CASSGSTGNQPQHF.

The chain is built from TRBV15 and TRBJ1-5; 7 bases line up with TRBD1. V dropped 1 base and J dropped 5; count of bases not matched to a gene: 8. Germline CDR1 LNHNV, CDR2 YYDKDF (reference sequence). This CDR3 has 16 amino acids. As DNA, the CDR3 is TGTGCCACCAGCAGAGTCCCCAGGGGGTCTGATCAGCCCCAGCATTTT. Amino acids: CATSRVPRGSDQPQHF.

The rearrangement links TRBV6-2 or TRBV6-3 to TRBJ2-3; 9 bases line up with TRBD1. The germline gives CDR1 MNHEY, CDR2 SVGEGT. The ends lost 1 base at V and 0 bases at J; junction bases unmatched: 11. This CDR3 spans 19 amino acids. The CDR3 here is CASSYYLLDRGRSTDTQYF. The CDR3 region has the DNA TGTGCCAGCAGTTACTACCTACTGGACAGGGGAAGGAGCACAGATACGCAGTATTTT.

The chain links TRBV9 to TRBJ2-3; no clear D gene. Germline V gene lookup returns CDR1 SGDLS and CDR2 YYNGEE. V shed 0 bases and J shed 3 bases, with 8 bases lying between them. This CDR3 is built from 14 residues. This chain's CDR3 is CASSVATYTDTQYF. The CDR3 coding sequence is TGTGCCAGCAGCGTAGCTACATATACAGATACGCAGTATTTT.

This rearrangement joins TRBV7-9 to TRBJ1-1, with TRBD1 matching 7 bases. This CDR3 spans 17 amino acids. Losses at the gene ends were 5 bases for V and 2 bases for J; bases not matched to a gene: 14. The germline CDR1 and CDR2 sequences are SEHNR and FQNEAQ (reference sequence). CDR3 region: CASSQEYLDRLNTEAFF. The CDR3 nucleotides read TGTGCCAGCAGCCAAGAGTACCTGGACAGGCTTAACACTGAAGCTTTCTTT.

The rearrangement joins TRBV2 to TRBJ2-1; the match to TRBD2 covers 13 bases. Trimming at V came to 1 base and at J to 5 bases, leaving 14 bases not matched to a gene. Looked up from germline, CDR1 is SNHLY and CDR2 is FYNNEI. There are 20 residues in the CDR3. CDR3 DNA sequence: TGTGCCAGCAGTGAAGAATGGGTAGGACTAGCGGGAGCGGAAGACAATGAGCAGTTCTTC. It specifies CASSEEWVGLAGAEDNEQFF.

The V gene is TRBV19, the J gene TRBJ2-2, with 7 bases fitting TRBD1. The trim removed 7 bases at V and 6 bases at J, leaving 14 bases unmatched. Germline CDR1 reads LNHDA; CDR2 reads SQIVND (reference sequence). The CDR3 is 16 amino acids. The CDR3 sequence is CASTDRAKEAPGELFF. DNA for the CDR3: TGTGCCAGTACCGACAGGGCAAAGGAGGCGCCCGGGGAGCTGTTTTTT.

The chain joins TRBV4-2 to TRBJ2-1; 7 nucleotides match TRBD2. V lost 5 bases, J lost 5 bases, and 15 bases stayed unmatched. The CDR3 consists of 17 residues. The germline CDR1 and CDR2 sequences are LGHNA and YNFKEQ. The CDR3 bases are TGTGCCAGCAGCGGCCCCTCCCGGGACTACCGACACAATGAGCAGTTCTTC. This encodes CASSGPSRDYRHNEQFF.

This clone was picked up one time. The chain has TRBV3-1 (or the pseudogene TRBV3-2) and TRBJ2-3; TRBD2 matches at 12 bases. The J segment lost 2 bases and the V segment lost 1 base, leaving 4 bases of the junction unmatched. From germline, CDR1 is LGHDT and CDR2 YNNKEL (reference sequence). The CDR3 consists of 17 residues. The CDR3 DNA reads TGTGCCAGCAGCCAAGTATCTAGCGGGAGGGCCACAGATACGCAGTATTTT. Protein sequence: CASSQVSSGRATDTQYF.

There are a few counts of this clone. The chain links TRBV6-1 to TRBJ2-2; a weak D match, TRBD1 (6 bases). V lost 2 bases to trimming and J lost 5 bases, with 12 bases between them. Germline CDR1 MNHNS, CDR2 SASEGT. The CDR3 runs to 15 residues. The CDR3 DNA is TGTGCCAGCAGTGAACGGGACACCCGGACCGGGGAGCTGTTTTTT. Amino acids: CASSERDTRTGELFF.

CDR3 loop: CASSSGTSGANVLTF. CDR3 nucleotide sequence: TGTGCCAGCAGCTCGGGGACTTCTGGGGCCAACGTCCTGACTTTC. This sequence joins TRBV5-4 and TRBJ2-6; TRBD2 might be the D (6 bases). Trimming took 3 bases from V and 1 from J, leaving 8 bases between them. In germline, CDR1 is SGHNT, CDR2 YYREEE (reference sequence). This CDR3 spans 15 amino acids. Drawing the rest from reference TRBV5-4 and TRBJ2-6, the complete variable domain is ETGVTQSPTHLIKTRGQQVTLRCSSQSGHNTVSWYQQALGQGPQFIFQYYREEENGRGNFPPRFSGLQFPNYSSELNVNALELDDSALYLCASSSGTSGANVLTFGAGSRLTVL.

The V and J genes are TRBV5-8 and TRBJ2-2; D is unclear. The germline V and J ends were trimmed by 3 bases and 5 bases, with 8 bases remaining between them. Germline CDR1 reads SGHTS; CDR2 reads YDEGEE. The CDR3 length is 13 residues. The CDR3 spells CASSYYGTGELFF. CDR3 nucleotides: TGTGCCAGCAGCTACTACGGAACCGGGGAGCTGTTTTTT.

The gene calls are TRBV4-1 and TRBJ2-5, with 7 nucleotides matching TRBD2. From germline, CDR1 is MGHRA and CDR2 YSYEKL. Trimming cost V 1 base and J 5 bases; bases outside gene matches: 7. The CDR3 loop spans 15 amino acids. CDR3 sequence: CASSQGTSLQETQYF. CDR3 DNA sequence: TGCGCCAGCAGCCAAGGGACTAGTCTACAGGAGACCCAGTACTTC.

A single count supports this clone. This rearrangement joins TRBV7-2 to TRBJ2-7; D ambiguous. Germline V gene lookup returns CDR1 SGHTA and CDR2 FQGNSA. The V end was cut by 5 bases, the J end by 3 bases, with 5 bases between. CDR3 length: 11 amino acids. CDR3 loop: CASSNLYEQYF. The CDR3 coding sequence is TGTGCCAGCAGCAACCTCTACGAGCAGTACTTC.

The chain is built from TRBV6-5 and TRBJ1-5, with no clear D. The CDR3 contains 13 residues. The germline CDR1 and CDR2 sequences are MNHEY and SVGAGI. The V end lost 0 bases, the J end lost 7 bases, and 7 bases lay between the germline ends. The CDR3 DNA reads TGTGCCAGCAGTTACTCGGGTAGACAGCCCCAGCATTTT. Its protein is CASSYSGRQPQHF.

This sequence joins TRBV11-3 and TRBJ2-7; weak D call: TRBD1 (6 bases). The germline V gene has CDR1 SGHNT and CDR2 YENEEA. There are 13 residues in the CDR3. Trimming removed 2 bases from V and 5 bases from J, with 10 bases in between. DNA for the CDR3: TGTGCCAGCAGCTTAAGGACAGACGACGAGCAGTACTTC. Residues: CASSLRTDDEQYF.

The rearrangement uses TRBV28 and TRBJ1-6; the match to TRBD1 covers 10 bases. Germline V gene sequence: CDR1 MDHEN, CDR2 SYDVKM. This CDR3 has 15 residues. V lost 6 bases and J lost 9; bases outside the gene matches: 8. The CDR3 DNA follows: TGTGCCAGCAGCTCGACAGGGGGCAGAGGTTCACCCCTCCACTTT. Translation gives CASSSTGGRGSPLHF.

CDR3: CASSSPQTGGNTGELFF. Here the CDR3 DNA reads TGTGCCAGCAGCTCACCCCAGACAGGGGGCAACACCGGGGAGCTGTTTTTT. The V and J genes are TRBV28 and TRBJ2-2; 10 bases map to TRBD1. J gave up 2 bases and V 6 bases, and 9 bases lay outside the gene matches. The CDR3 extends over 17 amino acids. Germline V gene data show CDR1 as MDHEN and CDR2 as SYDVKM.